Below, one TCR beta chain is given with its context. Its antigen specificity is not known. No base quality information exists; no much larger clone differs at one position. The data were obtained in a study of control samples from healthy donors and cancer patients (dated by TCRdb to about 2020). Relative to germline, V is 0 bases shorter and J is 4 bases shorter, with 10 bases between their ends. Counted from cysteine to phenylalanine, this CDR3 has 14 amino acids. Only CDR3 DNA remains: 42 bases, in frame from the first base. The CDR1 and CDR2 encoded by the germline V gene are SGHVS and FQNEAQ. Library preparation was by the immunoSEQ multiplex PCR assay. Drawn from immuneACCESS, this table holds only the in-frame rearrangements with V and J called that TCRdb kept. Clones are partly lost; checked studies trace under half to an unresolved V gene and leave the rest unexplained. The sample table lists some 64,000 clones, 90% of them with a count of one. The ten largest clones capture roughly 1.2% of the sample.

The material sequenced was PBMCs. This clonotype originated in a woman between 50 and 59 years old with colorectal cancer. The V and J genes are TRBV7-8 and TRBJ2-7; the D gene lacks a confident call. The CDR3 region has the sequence CASSLALTDYEQYF. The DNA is TGTGCCAGCAGCTTAGCCCTCACAGATTACGAGCAGTACTTC.